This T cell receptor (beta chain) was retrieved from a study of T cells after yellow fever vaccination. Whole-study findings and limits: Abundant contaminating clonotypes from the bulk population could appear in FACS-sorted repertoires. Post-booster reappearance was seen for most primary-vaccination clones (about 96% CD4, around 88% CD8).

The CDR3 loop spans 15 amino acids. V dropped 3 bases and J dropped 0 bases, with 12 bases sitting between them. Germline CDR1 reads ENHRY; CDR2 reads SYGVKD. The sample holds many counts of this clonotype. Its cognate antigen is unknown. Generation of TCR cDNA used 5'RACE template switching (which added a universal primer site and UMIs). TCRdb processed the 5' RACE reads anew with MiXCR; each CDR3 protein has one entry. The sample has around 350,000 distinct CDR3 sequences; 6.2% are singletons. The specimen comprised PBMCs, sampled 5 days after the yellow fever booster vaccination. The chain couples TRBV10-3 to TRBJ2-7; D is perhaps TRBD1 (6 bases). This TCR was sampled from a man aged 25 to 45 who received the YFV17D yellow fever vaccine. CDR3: CAISESQGISYEQYF. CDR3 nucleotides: TGTGCCATCAGTGAATCCCAGGGGATCTCCTACGAGCAGTACTTC.